Listed below are T cell receptor beta chains from one sample, sequenced in a study of cytomegalovirus exposure and HLA in healthy donors. Clones were read by immunoSEQ multiplex PCR, and TCRdb kept only the in-frame ones, dropping some. This sample has 200,000 or so clones; roughly 84% occur once, and the top ten carry approximately 0.26%. The sample consisted of PBMCs. These receptors were obtained from a boy between 5 and 17 years old in good health and CMV-seronegative. CDR3s include the opening cysteine and the closing phenylalanine or tryptophan. D genes are given only for firm matches. Clone size appears in some rows only: once, few, many, or a class for an expanded clone.

D | size | J | length | V | DNA | CDR3
NA | NA | TRBJ2-7 | 17 | TRBV29-1 | TGCAGCGTGGAAGGAGTAGGTAGACGGGATGATACCTACGAGCAGTACTTC | CSVEGVGRRDDTYEQYF
NA | NA | TRBJ1-5 | 15 | TRBV9 | TGTGCCAGCAGCGTAGAGGGGTACAGCAATCAGCCCCAGCATTTT | CASSVEGYSNQPQHF
NA | NA | TRBJ2-7 | 15 | TRBV9 | TGTGCCAGCAGCGTAGCTTCAGTTTCGACCTACGAGCAGTACTTC | CASSVASVSTYEQYF
TRBD1 | NA | TRBJ2-5 | 16 | TRBV28 | TGTGCCAGCAGTTCACCCCCCGGACAGGGGAAGGGGACCCAGTACTTC | CASSSPPGQGKGTQYF
NA | NA | TRBJ2-6 | 17 | TRBV4-2 | TGTGCCAGCGCGGGGAGAGGTCTGATCTCTGGGGCCAACGTCCTGATTTTC | CASAGRGLISGANVLIF
TRBD2 | NA | TRBJ2-5 | 15 | TRBV28 | TGTGCCAGCAGCCCTGGGACTAGCGGTCCCGGGACCCAGTACTTC | CASSPGTSGPGTQYF
TRBD2 | NA | TRBJ2-7 | 15 | TRBV30 | TGTGCCTGGAGAGATAGCGGGAGGGCAACCTACGAGCAGTACTTC | CAWRDSGRATYEQYF
NA | once | TRBJ2-7 | 14 | TRBV6-5 | TGTGCCAGCAGTTACGGGGACAACAGCTACGAGCAGTACTTC | CASSYGDNSYEQYF
TRBD2 | NA | TRBJ2-2 | 16 | TRBV11-3 | TGTGCCAGCAGCTTTAGCGGGAATATAAGGGCCGGGGAGCTGTTTTTT | CASSFSGNIRAGELFF
NA | NA | TRBJ2-6 | 15 | TRBV10-3 | TGTGCCATCTGGGAGCGAGGCTCTGGGGCCAACGTCCTGACTTTC | CAIWERGSGANVLTF
NA | few | TRBJ1-5 | 15 | TRBV6-4 | TGTGCCAGCAGTCTAAACCCAGGGGTAAATCAGCCCCAGCATTTT | CASSLNPGVNQPQHF
NA | NA | TRBJ1-2 | 13 | TRBV30 | TGTGCCTGGAGTGTTGGGGGGGCTTTGGGCTACACCTTC | CAWSVGGALGYTF
TRBD1 | NA | TRBJ1-3 | 12 | TRBV2 | TGTGCCATCCAGGGGGCGGGAAACACCATATATTTT | CAIQGAGNTIYF
NA | once | TRBJ1-1 | 16 | TRBV9 | TGTGCCAGCAGCGTAAGAGTCCCTCCAGGCCCTGGTTCGGCTTTCTTT | CASSVRVPPGPGSAFF
NA | once | TRBJ2-7 | 15 | TRBV11-2 | TGTGCCAGCAGCTTAGAGAACTACCTCTCCTACGAGCAGTACTTC | CASSLENYLSYEQYF
TRBD2 | NA | TRBJ2-5 | 17 | TRBV2 | TGTGCCAGCAGAACCGGGACTAGCGTTGGGACCCTAGAGACCCAGTACTTC | CASRTGTSVGTLETQYF
NA | NA | TRBJ1-2 | 13 | TRBV5-4 | TGTGCCAGCAGCTCGCCCCAGGGGAATGGCTACACCTTC | CASSSPQGNGYTF
TRBD1 | once | TRBJ1-2 | 15 | TRBV6-5 | TGTGCCAGCAGTACCGGGACAGGGTCAAACTATGGCTACACCTTC | CASSTGTGSNYGYTF
NA | NA | TRBJ1-5 | 14 | TRBV5-3 | TGTGCCAGAAGCGGAGCCGAGAAAGATCAGCCCCAGCATTTT | CARSGAEKDQPQHF
NA | NA | TRBJ2-7 | 13 | TRBV5-4 | TGTGCCAGCAGCTTGGACTTAGCCTACGAGCAGTACTTC | CASSLDLAYEQYF
NA | NA | TRBJ2-7 | 15 | TRBV6-4 | TGTGCCAGCAGTGACTCTGCGGCAGGGAACGACGAGCAGTACTTC | CASSDSAAGNDEQYF
TRBD2 | NA | TRBJ2-7 | 15 | TRBV5-6 | TGTGCCAGCAGCAAGCCGGGACTAGCGGAATACGAGCAGTACTTC | CASSKPGLAEYEQYF
TRBD1 | NA | TRBJ2-7 | 15 | TRBV6-5 | TGTGCCAGCAGTTACTCGACAGGGACAGTATACGAGCAGTACTTC | CASSYSTGTVYEQYF
NA | NA | TRBJ2-1 | 14 | TRBV5-1 | TGCGCCAGCAGTTTCACGGCGGCAGACAGTGAGCAGTTCTTC | CASSFTAADSEQFF
NA | few | TRBJ1-2 | 14 | TRBV10-2 | TGCGCCAGCAGTGAGTTACAGGTCCAATATGGCTACACCTTC | CASSELQVQYGYTF
TRBD2 | few | TRBJ2-5 | 15 | TRBV4-2 | TGTGCCAGCAGCCAAGAAAATAGCGGGAGGGAGACCCAGTACTTC | CASSQENSGRETQYF
NA | NA | TRBJ1-5 | 13 | TRBV6-1 | TGTGCCAGCAGTGAATCCGGCAATCAGCCCCAGCATTTT | CASSESGNQPQHF
NA | NA | TRBJ2-5 | 14 | TRBV27 | TGTGCCAGCAGTGTATCGACAGGACGAGAGACCCAGTACTTC | CASSVSTGRETQYF
TRBD1 | NA | TRBJ1-3 | 15 | TRBV6-1 | TGTGCCAGCAGCCTAGGGACAGGGTACGGAAACACCATATATTTT | CASSLGTGYGNTIYF
NA | NA | TRBJ2-5 | 14 | TRBV6-1 | TGTGCCAGCAGTGAACCGGTTGAGGGCCGGGCCCAGTACTTC | CASSEPVEGRAQYF
TRBD2 | once | TRBJ2-3 | 15 | TRBV7-6 | TGTGCCAGCAGCTTAGGGACTAGCGACACAGATACGCAGTATTTT | CASSLGTSDTDTQYF
NA | NA | TRBJ2-5 | 15 | TRBV27 | TGTGCCAGCAGTTTACCCGACGGGGGCCAAGAGACCCAGTACTTC | CASSLPDGGQETQYF
NA | NA | TRBJ2-2 | 13 | TRBV5-1 | TGCGCCAGCGGGGGGGCCGGCACCGGGGAGCTGTTTTTT | CASGGAGTGELFF
NA | NA | TRBJ1-1 | 14 | TRBV11-1 | TGTGCCAGCAGCTTACCGGTATTTAACACTGAAGCTTTCTTT | CASSLPVFNTEAFF
NA | NA | TRBJ1-1 | 13 | TRBV27 | TGTGCCAGCAGTCAGCAGGGTTCGACTGAAGCTTTCTTT | CASSQQGSTEAFF
TRBD1 | NA | TRBJ2-5 | 17 | TRBV9 | TGTGCCAGCAGCACCTCACCCGGGACAGGACGGGGAGAGACCCAGTACTTC | CASSTSPGTGRGETQYF
TRBD1 | NA | TRBJ1-2 | 15 | TRBV6-6 | TGTGCCAGCAGTTACTTAGGACAGGGGGCGTCCGGCTACACCTTC | CASSYLGQGASGYTF
NA | NA | TRBJ1-6 | 14 | TRBV2 | TGTGCCAGCAGTGTCGGAACAGATAATTCACCCCTCCACTTT | CASSVGTDNSPLHF
TRBD2 | NA | TRBJ2-7 | 18 | TRBV2 | TGTGCCAGCAGCCGGGGACCCAGACTAGCGGGAGACCCCTACGAGCAGTACTTC | CASSRGPRLAGDPYEQYF
NA | NA | TRBJ1-4 | 16 | TRBV7-8 | TGTGCCAGCAGCTTAGGTTTAGACGGTATCGGGGAAAAACTGTTTTTT | CASSLGLDGIGEKLFF
TRBD1 | NA | TRBJ1-1 | 14 | TRBV9 | TGTGCCAGCAGCGTCACAGGGGTGAACACTGAAGCTTTCTTT | CASSVTGVNTEAFF
TRBD1 | NA | TRBJ1-1 | 15 | TRBV5-8 | TGTGCCAGTAACAAGGACAGGACATCGTGGACTGAAGCTTTCTTT | CASNKDRTSWTEAFF
NA | NA | TRBJ1-2 | 13 | TRBV6-6 | TGTGCCAGCACTCCCGGGAGGGGCTATGGCTACACCTTC | CASTPGRGYGYTF
NA | NA | TRBJ2-3 | 13 | TRBV7-7 | TGTGCTAGCAGCCAACACGGAGCAGATACGCAGTATTTT | CASSQHGADTQYF
NA | NA | TRBJ1-1 | 13 | TRBV6-1 | TGTGCCAGCACGCAGCTCGGGGTTACTGAAGCTTTCTTT | CASTQLGVTEAFF
TRBD2 | NA | TRBJ2-3 | 14 | TRBV7-4 | TGTGCCAGCAGCCCATGGCGGGGGGAAGATACGCAGTATTTT | CASSPWRGEDTQYF
NA | few | TRBJ2-3 | 15 | TRBV5-1 | TGCGCCAGCAGCTTGGCCAAGATGAGGGCAGATACGCAGTATTTT | CASSLAKMRADTQYF
NA | NA | TRBJ1-5 | 17 | TRBV2 | TGTGCCAGCAGCGACCCCACCGGGACAAGAAGCAATCAGCCCCAGCATTTT | CASSDPTGTRSNQPQHF
NA | NA | TRBJ1-5 | 15 | TRBV6-1 | TGTGCCAGCAGAGGACAGTGGGTTAGCAATCAGCCCCAGCATTTT | CASRGQWVSNQPQHF
NA | NA | TRBJ1-2 | 14 | TRBV30 | TGTGCCTGGAGTGCATCGGGGGGCAACTATGGCTACACCTTC | CAWSASGGNYGYTF
TRBD2 | NA | TRBJ2-1 | 13 | TRBV28 | TGTGCCAGCAGACTAGCGCGGTACAATGAGCAGTTCTTC | CASRLARYNEQFF
TRBD1 | NA | TRBJ1-5 | 18 | TRBV7-9 | TGTGCCAGCAGCATAGCCAAACCGGGACAGGGGTTTCGTCAGCCCCAGCATTTT | CASSIAKPGQGFRQPQHF
NA | few | TRBJ1-3 | 15 | TRBV5-1 | TGCGCCAGCAGCTTGGCTGAGAGCTCTGGAAACACCATATATTTT | CASSLAESSGNTIYF
TRBD1 | NA | TRBJ2-7 | 16 | TRBV7-9 | TGTGCCAGCAGCTCCTTCGGACAGGGGCTATTCTACGAGCAGTACTTC | CASSSFGQGLFYEQYF
NA | NA | TRBJ2-6 | 16 | TRBV2 | TGTGCCAGCTTCGCCCCGCGGAACTCTGGGGCCAACGTCCTGACTTTC | CASFAPRNSGANVLTF
TRBD2 | once | TRBJ2-7 | 18 | TRBV4-1 | TGCGCCAGCAGCCAAGGGACACTAGCGGGTTCCCGCTCCTACGAGCAGTACTTC | CASSQGTLAGSRSYEQYF
TRBD1 | NA | TRBJ2-5 | 16 | TRBV27 | TGTGCCAGCAGTACGCGCCGGGACAGGGAAGAGCAGACCCAGTACTTC | CASSTRRDREEQTQYF
TRBD1 | NA | TRBJ2-7 | 13 | TRBV2 | TGTGCCAGCAGTGGGGGACAGGGGTACGAGCAGTACTTC | CASSGGQGYEQYF
NA | NA | TRBJ1-1 | 13 | TRBV29-1 | TGCAGCGTTGTGGGGGCGATGAACACTGAAGCTTTCTTT | CSVVGAMNTEAFF
NA | NA | TRBJ1-1 | 13 | TRBV13 | TGTGCCAGCAGCCTGCAGGGAAACACTGAAGCTTTCTTT | CASSLQGNTEAFF